This is a list of T cell receptor beta chains from one sample in a study of T-cell memory formation after mild COVID-19. TCRdb used MiXCR to reprocess the 5' RACE reads, holding one entry per CDR3 protein. The sample lists 400,000 to 450,000 distinct CDR3 sequences, roughly 17% seen once, with about a fifth in the top ten. The sample was PBMCs or a T cell subset sorted from them (not recorded which). These receptors all stem from a man in his late teens or twenties who had mild COVID-19 (a few samples of this study predate the infection). Cell type and time point are not known. CDR3s include the opening cysteine and the closing phenylalanine or tryptophan. Each record gives: clone size, D gene, J gene, V gene, CDR3 DNA, CDR3 protein. A D gene is named only where the DNA matches it firmly. Some rows have no size entry. The others give once, few or many, or a class for an expanded clone.

. . TRBJ1-1 TRBV9 TGTGCCAGCAGCGTAGATGGGTTCCGCACTGAAGCTTTCTTT CASSVDGFRTEAFF
. . TRBJ2-3 TRBV7-2 TGTGCCAGCAGCTTAGAATACAGGGTAGCAGATACGCAGTATTTT CASSLEYRVADTQYF
many . TRBJ2-1 TRBV4-3 TGCGCCAGCAGTACTAGCTGGTTGGACAATGAGCAGTTCTTC CASSTSWLDNEQFF
once TRBD2 TRBJ2-3 TRBV27 TGTGCCAGCAGTTTATCGGCGGGGGTTGGTCGTACGCAGTATTTT CASSLSAGVGRTQYF
. . TRBJ1-2 TRBV28 TGTGCCAGCAGCCTACCCCCCGGGACGGCAAACTATGGCTACACCTTC CASSLPPGTANYGYTF
. . TRBJ2-7 TRBV15 TGTGCCACCAGCAGAGGCTGGGTCGGGAACGAGCAGTACTTC CATSRGWVGNEQYF
few TRBD1 TRBJ2-1 TRBV24-1 TGTGCCACCAGTGATGGACAGGGGGCCAGGAATGAGCAGTTCTTC CATSDGQGARNEQFF
. TRBD1 TRBJ2-6 TRBV4-1 TGCGCCAGCAGCCAACCGACAGGGGTGAGATCTGGGGCCAACGTCCTGACTTTC CASSQPTGVRSGANVLTF
few TRBD1 TRBJ2-1 TRBV20-1 TGCAGTGCTCGCCCCAGACAGGGCAACAATGAGCAGTTCTTC CSARPRQGNNEQFF
many TRBD1 TRBJ2-3 TRBV11-2 TGTGCCAGCAGCGCCCAGGGGGCGAGCACAGATACGCAGTATTTT CASSAQGASTDTQYF
. . TRBJ2-5 TRBV20-1 TGCAGTGCTAGGGACTACCGCGGAGAGACCCAGTACTTC CSARDYRGETQYF
. . TRBJ2-5 TRBV20-1 TGCAGTGTCCGGCCCCAGCGGCAAGAGACCCAGTACTTC CSVRPQRQETQYF
few . TRBJ2-7 TRBV7-9 TGTGCCAGCAGCTTAGGGCCGGGACGAGCTAACACCTACGAGCAGTACTTC CASSLGPGRANTYEQYF
. . TRBJ2-7 TRBV29-1 TGCAGCGTGACCGGGATTTCCTACGAGCAGTACTTC CSVTGISYEQYF
. TRBD1 TRBJ1-3 TRBV7-9 TGTGCCAGCAGGTACAGGGGACCTGGAAACACCATATATTTT CASRYRGPGNTIYF
. TRBD2 TRBJ2-5 TRBV11-2 TGTGCCAGCAGCTGGGATAGCGGGGGGGCCCGAGAGACCCAGTACTTC CASSWDSGGARETQYF
. TRBD2 TRBJ2-5 TRBV9 TGTGCCAGCATAAGAGCGGGGGAAGAGACCCAGTACTTC CASIRAGEETQYF
. . TRBJ1-6 TRBV27 TGTGCCAGCAGTTCACGAAGGGCCACCTCACCCCTCCACTTT CASSSRRATSPLHF
few . TRBJ2-5 TRBV11-2 TGTGCCAGCAGCTTAGAAGTGAAGGACCCGCGGCTAGAGACCCAGTACTTC CASSLEVKDPRLETQYF
. . TRBJ2-6 TRBV4-3 TGCGCCAGCAGCCAAGATTGGGGGCTAGGAGCCAACGTCCTGACTTTC CASSQDWGLGANVLTF
many . TRBJ2-4 TRBV5-1 TGCGCCAGCAGCATGGAAGGCCGACTAGACATTCAGTACTTC CASSMEGRLDIQYF
. TRBD2 TRBJ2-5 TRBV6-1 TGTGCCAGCCGCTTACTAGCGGGGGGTAAAGAGACCCAGTACTTC CASRLLAGGKETQYF
few . TRBJ1-1 TRBV14 TGTGCCAGCAGCTTCGCTCCGGGCACTGAAGCTTTCTTT CASSFAPGTEAFF
many . TRBJ2-2 TRBV28 TGTGCCAGCAGTCTGAAACTGCTCAGACGGGGCTCGAACACCGGGGAGCTGTTTTTT CASSLKLLRRGSNTGELFF
few . TRBJ2-1 TRBV5-1 TGCGCCAGCAGCTTGGGGGATTACGGGCCTAATGAGCAGTTCTTC CASSLGDYGPNEQFF
. TRBD2 TRBJ2-3 TRBV12-3/TRBV12-4 TGTGCCAGCAGTCGGGAGGTCCGAGACCCGTTAGGGACGCAGTATTTT CASSREVRDPLGTQYF
. . TRBJ1-2 TRBV29-1 TGCAGCGCAGTTAAAGGGACCGGCTTGAGCTACACCTTC CSAVKGTGLSYTF
. . TRBJ1-1 TRBV11-2 TGTGCCAGCAGCCCCGGGACGTTGGAAGCTTTCTTT CASSPGTLEAFF
. . TRBJ1-1 TRBV24-1 TGTGCCACCAGTGATCGACCACAGGCGAACCGCACCGCTTTCTTT CATSDRPQANRTAFF
. TRBD1 TRBJ2-5 TRBV19 TGTGCCAGTAGTACTCGGACAGGGGATGAGACCCAGTACTTC CASSTRTGDETQYF
. . TRBJ2-4 TRBV5-6 TGTGCCAGCAGTTACGCCACAGGTGACATTCAGTACTTC CASSYATGDIQYF
. TRBD2 TRBJ2-5 TRBV7-2 TGTGCCAGCAGCCGACTAGCGGGGGGGAAACAAGAGACCCAGTACTTC CASSRLAGGKQETQYF
few . TRBJ1-5 TRBV19 TGTGCCAGTAGTATAGGAGCTCAGCCCCAGCATTTT CASSIGAQPQHF
many . TRBJ2-3 TRBV28 TGTGCCGGTTCCTCGGGGTGGCGGGCAGATACGCAGTATTTT CAGSSGWRADTQYF
. . TRBJ1-2 TRBV7-8 TGTGCCAGCAGCTCCCTCCCGAAGGCCATGGGCTATGGCTACACCTTC CASSSLPKAMGYGYTF